A selection of T cell receptor beta chains follows, all from one sample in a study of post-analysis software for immune sequencing data. TCRdb reprocessed the PCR reads via MiXCR and lists one record per CDR3 protein. The data hold a few hundred thousand distinct CDR3 sequences, with around a third observed a single time. The specimen was blood. The receptor source for this set is a girl aged 2-17 years with multiple sclerosis. Each CDR3 is given with its conserved first and last residue.

>TRBJ2-6|TRBV20-1
CSARNGGGANVLTF
>TRBJ2-5|TRBV7-2
CASSSWVGTETQYF
>TRBJ1-2|TRBV3-1
CASSQSEGADYGYTF
>TRBJ2-7|TRBV10-3
CAIRAQGSEQYF
>TRBJ1-2|TRBV12-3/TRBV12-4
CASSLNRGTGYTF
>TRBJ2-5|TRBV18
CASSPQLRYQETQYF
>TRBJ1-4|TRBV12-3/TRBV12-4
CASSSWDSEKLFF
>TRBJ2-1|TRBV20-1
CSAGHNEQFF
>TRBJ2-1|TRBV7-2
CASSFLAGGLYNEQFF
>TRBJ1-1|TRBV29-1
CSVGGGGFF
>TRBJ1-1|TRBV29-1
CSVDWDDRTEAFF
>TRBJ1-2|TRBV6-1
CASSPSQGTSYGYTF
>TRBJ1-2|TRBV5-1
CASSLVPLYGYTF
>TRBJ2-5|TRBV4-1
CASSQDGTLETQYF
>NA|TRBV3-1
CASSQVASSGPREQYF
>TRBJ2-7|TRBV5-1
CASSRYRDTIQYF
>TRBJ1-5|TRBV5-1
CASSWGDSNQPQHF
>TRBJ1-2|TRBV5-1
CASSLDTVNNYGYTF
>NA|TRBV7-2
CASSTRTSATRTQYF
>TRBJ1-1|TRBV20-1
CSARRTGMNTEAFF
>TRBJ2-3|TRBV20-1
CSARSSGAFTDTQYF
>TRBJ2-7|TRBV20-1
CSAEEGLPYEQYF
>TRBJ2-3|TRBV4-1
CASSPRGGERDTQYF
>TRBJ1-5|TRBV3-1
CASSSTGANQPQHF
>TRBJ2-7|TRBV3-1
CASSSPTVYEQYF
>TRBJ2-1|TRBV14
CASSQVRAGAYNEQFF
>TRBJ2-6|TRBV4-1
CASSQPTGGPGANVLTF
>TRBJ2-1|TRBV28
CATPTRGGNEQFF
>TRBJ2-7|TRBV6-2/TRBV6-3
CASRDNPYEQYF